The 21 T cell receptor beta chains listed next were all sequenced from one sample in a study of beta chain features in type 1 diabetes. Every isolated RNA sample was fully reverse transcribed, so sequencing captured expressed TCRB transcripts. Generated by immunoSEQ multiplex PCR, the TCRdb table keeps only in-frame clones and is missing some. The data hold about 370,000 clones, with around 16% observed a single time. The sample consisted of naive CD4+ T cells from blood. These receptor sequences come from a woman under 30 in good health.

The V gene is TRBV15, the J gene TRBJ1-4, with D perhaps TRBD1 (5 bases). Per germline, CDR1 LNHNV and CDR2 YYDKDF (reference sequence). CDR3 length equals 17 residues. With 1 base removed from V and 7 bases from J, the gap between germline ends came to 19 bases. As DNA, the CDR3 is TGTGCCACCAGCAGAGCAAGGTTCGACAGCCTTTTTGAAAAACTGTTTTTT. Its translation: CATSRARFDSLFEKLFF. The full variable domain, completed using reference TRBV15 and TRBJ1-4, is DAMVIQNPRYQVTQFGKPVTLSCSQTLNHNVMYWYQQKSSQAPKLLFHYYDKDFNNEADTPDNFQSRRPNTSFCFLDIRSPGLGDTAMYLCATSRARFDSLFEKLFFGSGTQLSVL.

Concerning this clone itself: Germline is not matched at one junction end, which may reflect a read error. The chain has TRBV5-5 and TRBJ1-4; 9 positions agree with TRBD1. Germline CDR1 and CDR2: SGHKS and YYEKEE (reference sequence). CDR3 size: 11 residues. CDR3 nucleotides: TGTGCCAGCAGCCTAGGGGACAGGGCGCTTTTT. Its translation: CASSLGDRALF.

The chain recombines TRBV14 with TRBJ1-2, with no clear D. Germline CDR1 and CDR2: SGHDN and FVKESK. This CDR3 comprises 13 residues. V was pared by 5 bases and J by 4 bases, with 11 bases between. Here the CDR3 DNA reads TGTGCCAGCAGCACGACCCTAGTCTATGGCTACACCTTC. Translation: CASSTTLVYGYTF.

The rearrangement joins TRBV11-3 to TRBJ2-3; TRBD2 is a possible D gene (5 bases). There are 16 residues in the CDR3. From germline, CDR1 is SGHNT and CDR2 YENEEA. Trimming cost V 5 bases and J 2 bases, with 17 bases left between them. The CDR3 loop is CASSIRSGGPTDTQYF. Here the CDR3 DNA reads TGTGCCAGCAGCATAAGGTCAGGAGGACCCACAGATACGCAGTATTTT.

This clone has just a few counts. V and J are TRBV5-1 and TRBJ1-2, with no clear D. The CDR3 spans 16 residues. Germline V gene lookup returns CDR1 SGHRS and CDR2 YFSETQ. V gave up 6 bases and J gave up 1 base, with 19 bases separating them. The CDR3 region is CASKGFYPSGNYGYTF. CDR3 bases: TGCGCCAGCAAAGGCTTTTACCCCTCGGGTAACTATGGCTACACCTTC.

DNA for the CDR3: TGTGCCAGCACCAACCGGGGCTACGAGCAGTACTTC. Protein sequence: CASTNRGYEQYF. The genes are TRBV6-5 and TRBJ2-7; possible D gene TRBD2, 5 bases. The V gene's germline CDR1 is MNHEY and CDR2 SVGAGI. This CDR3 is 12 amino acids long. Trimming took off 7 bases at V and 3 bases at J, with 10 bases between the two ends.

This clone was seen more than once but under ten times. This rearrangement joins TRBV7-2 to TRBJ2-5; D call uncertain. The germline V gene has CDR1 SGHTA and CDR2 FQGNSA. V was shortened by 2 bases and J by 6 bases, with 4 bases between the two germline ends. CDR3 length: 11 residues. This CDR3 reads CASSLTKTQYF. In DNA, the CDR3 is TGTGCCAGCAGCTTAACAAAGACCCAGTACTTC.

This clone occurred a few times. The chain carries TRBV29-1 and TRBJ2-3; D perhaps matches TRBD1 (5 bases). This CDR3 spans 14 amino acids. Per the germline V gene, CDR1 is SQVTM and CDR2 is ANQGSEA. V was trimmed by 1 base and J by 0 bases, leaving 8 bases between them. CDR3 in DNA: TGCAGCGTTGAAGGGCAGGGCAGCACAGATACGCAGTATTTT. The encoded protein is CSVEGQGSTDTQYF.

V and J are TRBV20-1 and TRBJ2-1; D may be TRBD2 (6 bases). Germline V gene data show CDR1 as DFQATT and CDR2 as SNEGSKA (reference sequence). The CDR3 has 11 residues. Trimming shortened V by 2 bases and J by 15 bases, and 14 bases separated the two germline ends. The chain's CDR3 is CSARSGETSFF. CDR3 coding DNA: TGCAGTGCTAGATCGGGGGAGACGTCGTTCTTC.

CDR3: CSVLAGHSNQPQHF. The DNA for the CDR3 is TGCAGCGTTTTAGCAGGACATAGCAATCAGCCCCAGCATTTT. This sequence joins TRBV29-1 and TRBJ1-5; weak D call: TRBD1 (5 bases). This CDR3 is built from 14 residues. The V end lost 5 bases, the J end lost 0 bases, and 11 bases lay between the germline ends. Per the germline V gene, CDR1 is SQVTM and CDR2 is ANQGSEA.

This clone was picked up a small number of times. The chain uses TRBV7-9 and TRBJ2-7; D call uncertain. The germline V gene has CDR1 SEHNR and CDR2 FQNEAQ (reference sequence). V was cut by 1 base and J by 2 bases, with 9 bases left in between. The length of the CDR3 is 14 residues. The CDR3 reads CASSLGQRAYEQYF. The CDR3 bases are TGTGCCAGCAGCTTAGGGCAGCGAGCCTACGAGCAGTACTTC.

The chain links TRBV30 to TRBJ2-1, with D tentatively TRBD1 (6 bases). The CDR3 is made up of 16 amino acids. Germline V gene lookup returns CDR1 GTSNPN and CDR2 SVGIG (reference sequence). Deletions cut 5 bases from V and 0 bases from J, with 17 bases between. The CDR3 DNA reads as TGTGCCTGGGCTCTATTGATCAGGGGCTCCTACAATGAGCAGTTCTTC. This codes for CAWALLIRGSYNEQFF. Based on the CDR3 plus reference TRBV30 and TRBJ2-1, the full variable domain is SQTIHQWPATLVQPVGSPLSLECTVEGTSNPNLYWYRQAAGRGLQLLFYSVGIGQISSEVPQNLSASRPQDRQFILSSKKLLLSDSGFYLCAWALLIRGSYNEQFFGPGTRLTVL.

The rearrangement uses TRBV9 and TRBJ2-5, with 9 bases that match TRBD1. This CDR3 contains 16 residues. V shed 4 bases, J shed 4 bases, and the junction held 11 bases outside the gene matches. Germline CDR1 and CDR2: SGDLS and YYNGEE. The CDR3, as DNA: TGTGCCAGCAGCACAAACCGGGACAGGGTGCGAGAGACCCAGTACTTC. This encodes CASSTNRDRVRETQYF.

This clone has just a few counts. V gene TRBV20-1 combines with J gene TRBJ1-1; D is uncertain. Trimming took off 7 bases at V and 10 bases at J, with 16 bases between the two ends. CDR3 length equals 11 residues. The germline V gene has CDR1 DFQATT and CDR2 SNEGSKA (reference sequence). In DNA, the CDR3 is TGCAGTGTATTTCGGGTCTCGTCAGCTTTCTTT. Amino acids: CSVFRVSSAFF.

V and J are TRBV14 and TRBJ2-1, with 11 bases lining up with TRBD2. The CDR3 contains 14 residues. Germline CDR1 SGHDN, CDR2 FVKESK. V dropped 8 bases and J dropped 4; count of bases not matched to a gene: 4. The CDR3 nucleotides read TGTGCCAGCCAGGGACTAGCGGCTTACAATGAGCAGTTCTTC. This sequence encodes CASQGLAAYNEQFF.

This clone was seen a few times. V gene TRBV11-2 combines with J gene TRBJ2-2, with 7 bases lining up with TRBD1. V trimming: 4 bases; J trimming: 0 bases; junction bases outside the gene matches: 2. The germline V gene has CDR1 SGHAT and CDR2 FQNNGV. This CDR3 contains 15 residues. The CDR3 protein is CASSSTGANTGELFF. CDR3 bases: TGTGCCAGCAGCTCAACAGGGGCGAACACCGGGGAGCTGTTTTTT.

The chain couples TRBV30 to TRBJ2-7; possible D gene TRBD2, 5 bases. Between the trimmed V and J ends, which lost 0 bases and 0 bases, there was a span of 12 bases. The CDR3 loop spans 15 amino acids. Germline-derived CDR1 and CDR2 are GTSNPN and SVGIG (reference sequence). In nucleotides, the CDR3 is TGTGCCTGGAGTGTCGTGAGCGGCAGCTCCTACGAGCAGTACTTC. Its translation is CAWSVVSGSSYEQYF.

The chain is built from TRBV7-3 and TRBJ1-1; D uncertain. Germline V CDR1 and CDR2: SGHTA, FQGTGA. V was cut by 5 bases and J by 1 base, with 8 bases left in between. The CDR3 is 13 amino acids. The CDR3 coding sequence is TGTGCCAGCAGCGCCCACGGGAACACTGAAGCTTTCTTT. This sequence encodes CASSAHGNTEAFF.

The rearrangement links TRBV4-1 to TRBJ2-1; D not resolved. The CDR3 is 13 residues long. CDR1 is MGHRA, CDR2 YSYEKL, per germline. V was trimmed by 2 bases and J by 5 bases, leaving 7 bases between them. CDR3: CASSQLVDNEQFF. CDR3 DNA: TGCGCCAGCAGCCAACTAGTGGACAATGAGCAGTTCTTC.

The rearrangement uses TRBV2 and TRBJ2-7, with no clear D. The CDR3 consists of 11 residues. Germline CDR1 SNHLY, CDR2 FYNNEI. V dropped 0 bases and J dropped 7 bases, with 4 bases sitting between them. The CDR3 region is CASSEAGEQYF. The CDR3 nucleotides are TGTGCCAGCAGTGAAGCCGGTGAGCAGTACTTC.

V gene TRBV6-6 combines with J gene TRBJ1-2; D not resolved. V was cut by 6 bases and J by 3 bases, with 5 bases left in between. In germline, CDR1 is MNHNY, CDR2 SVGAGI (reference sequence). The CDR3 sequence is 11 residues long. DNA of the CDR3: TGTGCCAGCAGCTCGGACTATGGCTACACCTTC. Translation: CASSSDYGYTF.